These 15 T cell receptor beta chains came from one sample sequenced in a study of blood T cells in healthy people across ages (dated by TCRdb to between 2015 and 2016). Libraries were made using 5' RACE. Sequencing took place on an Illumina HiSeq 2500. A second PCR of 7 to 11 cycles was run with a J-beta primer mix and a sample-barcoded 5' primer. The raw public data were reprocessed by TCRdb itself: fastp quality trimming at Q25, MiXCR clonotype calling, in-frame beta chains only. Here each entry gathers all rows of one CDR3 protein and keeps the most common genes and DNA. The sample table lists about 1.8 million distinct CDR3 sequences, around half of them with a count of one. Roughly 2.1% of the sample lies in the top ten. Sequenced sample: blood. The receptors here all came from a woman between 40 and 50 years old in good health.

This clonotype was detected a few times. The rearrangement uses TRBV28 and TRBJ1-2; TRBD1 is a possible D gene (5 bases). CDR3 size: 16 residues. V lost 4 bases to trimming and J lost 3 bases, with 18 bases between them. Germline values: CDR1 MDHEN, CDR2 SYDVKM. The CDR3 region is CASSYAGRTGDYGYTF. The CDR3 nucleotides are TGTGCCAGCAGTTACGCAGGGAGGACCGGTGACTATGGCTACACCTTC.

This clonotype was detected a few times. The chain combines TRBV29-1 with TRBJ2-3; 11 bases are shared with TRBD1. CDR1 SQVTM and CDR2 ANQGSEA come from the germline V gene. This CDR3 has 10 residues. V shed 6 bases, J shed 13 bases, and the junction held 3 bases outside the gene matches. The CDR3 sequence: CSVGGQGEYF. In nucleotides, the CDR3 is TGCAGCGTGGGGGGACAGGGGGAGTATTTT.

The chain carries TRBV6-5 and TRBJ2-3; TRBD1 aligns across 8 bases. The ends lost 6 bases at V and 2 bases at J; junction bases unmatched: 4. The CDR3 spans 14 residues. Looked up from germline, CDR1 is MNHEY and CDR2 is SVGAGI. CDR3 in amino acids: CASREGQATDTQYF. The CDR3 DNA sequence: TGTGCCAGCAGAGAGGGACAGGCCACAGATACGCAGTATTTT.

V and J are TRBV20-1 and TRBJ1-5; 8 bases map to TRBD1. This CDR3 region has 13 residues. With V trimmed by 4 bases and J by 6 bases, 5 bases remained unmatched. From germline, CDR1 is DFQATT and CDR2 SNEGSKA (reference sequence). The DNA of the CDR3 is TGCAGTGCTACAGGGGGCGCAGGTCAGCCCCAGCATTTT. Its translation is CSATGGAGQPQHF.

This chain uses TRBV7-8 with TRBJ1-1, with 9 bases lining up with TRBD1. The V gene end was trimmed by 5 bases and the J gene end by 3 bases; junction bases not matched to a gene: 4. The CDR3 runs 14 residues. The germline CDR1 and CDR2 sequences are SGHVS and FQNEAQ. CDR3 region: CASSPRDRDTEAFF. The CDR3 nucleotides are TGTGCCAGCAGCCCCCGGGACAGGGACACTGAAGCTTTCTTT. Full variable domain (missing parts from reference TRBV7-8 and TRBJ1-1): GAGVSQSPRYKVAKRGQDVALRCDPISGHVSLFWYQQALGQGPEFLTYFQNEAQLDKSGLPSDRFFAERPEGSVSTLKIQRTQQEDSAVYLCASSPRDRDTEAFFGQGTRLTVV.

The chain employs TRBV27 and TRBJ2-3; 11 positions match TRBD1. CDR1 and CDR2 from the germline V gene are MNHEY and SMNVEV (reference sequence). The CDR3 runs to 17 residues. J lost 8 bases, V lost 2 bases, and 12 bases had no gene match. CDR3 sequence (DNA): TGTGCCAGCAGTTTAAATTTTGGGGACAGGGGGATCGGTACGCAGTATTTT. Translating it yields CASSLNFGDRGIGTQYF.

This clonotype turned up a few times. The chain uses TRBV10-3 and TRBJ2-1, with D perhaps TRBD2 (7 bases). V was cut by 4 bases and J by 6 bases, with 13 bases left in between. The germline V gene encodes CDR1 ENHRY and CDR2 SYGVKD. This CDR3 comprises 14 residues. CDR3 DNA sequence: TGTGCCATCAGTGCAGAGGGAGGGGGCAATGAGCAGTTCTTC. Translated, it gives CAISAEGGGNEQFF.

The rearrangement links TRBV20-1 to TRBJ2-7; D tentatively fits TRBD1 or TRBD2 (5 bases each). Germline V CDR1 and CDR2: DFQATT, SNEGSKA (reference sequence). This CDR3 region has 14 residues. V lost 6 bases and J lost 6, with 21 bases in between. The CDR3 here is CSALGPTTLGEQYF. CDR3 nucleotides: TGCAGTGCCTTGGGACCAACAACGCTCGGCGAGCAGTACTTC.

The CDR3 nucleotides are TGCGCCAGCAGCCCCCACCGGTACTATGGCTACACCTTC. Protein sequence: CASSPHRYYGYTF. The rearrangement joins TRBV4-1 to TRBJ1-2; D not certain. Looked up from germline, CDR1 is MGHRA and CDR2 is YSYEKL. V dropped 4 bases and J dropped 3 bases, with 9 bases sitting between them. The CDR3 runs 13 residues.

There are a few counts of this clonotype. The chain employs TRBV24-1 and TRBJ1-2, with 7 nucleotides matching TRBD1. J was trimmed by 2 bases and V by 3 bases; bases with no gene match: 5. CDR1 is KGHDR, CDR2 SFDVKD, per germline. The CDR3 totals 15 residues. The CDR3 loop is CATSDPKTGNYGYTF. The CDR3 nucleotides read TGTGCCACCAGTGATCCAAAGACAGGGAACTATGGCTACACCTTC.

The chain employs TRBV11-2 and TRBJ1-1; D possibly corresponds to TRBD1 (5 bases). Germline assignment: CDR1 SGHAT and CDR2 FQNNGV. Trimming removed 4 bases from V and 3 bases from J, with 9 bases in between. The CDR3 sequence is 13 residues long. The CDR3: CASSSRQYTEAFF. The CDR3 DNA sequence: TGTGCCAGCAGCTCCCGACAGTACACTGAAGCTTTCTTT.

The chain links TRBV6-2 or TRBV6-3 to TRBJ2-1, with D uncertain. The ends were cut back, 0 bases at V and 2 bases at J, with 8 bases in the middle. The CDR3 covers 15 residues. Germline CDR1 is MNHEY and CDR2 is SVGEGT. The CDR3 bases are TGTGCCAGCAGTTACTCGCCTGCCGCCTACAATGAGCAGTTCTTC. Translated, it gives CASSYSPAAYNEQFF.

The chain employs TRBV9 and TRBJ2-7; maybe TRBD1 (5 bases). The CDR3 spans 18 residues. Germline-derived CDR1 and CDR2 are SGDLS and YYNGEE. Trimming removed 5 bases from V and 2 bases from J, with 26 bases in between. This CDR3 is CASSLQVLPGAGAYEQYF. CDR3 in DNA: TGTGCCAGCAGTTTACAGGTTTTGCCTGGGGCAGGAGCCTACGAGCAGTACTTC.

This chain connects TRBV29-1 to TRBJ2-2; the D is unclear. The CDR3 is made up of 11 amino acids. Trimming took 7 bases from V and 8 from J, leaving 11 bases between them. Germline V lookup: CDR1 SQVTM, CDR2 ANQGSEA. The CDR3 spells CSAIKTGELFF. The CDR3 DNA sequence: TGCAGCGCCATTAAAACGGGGGAGCTGTTTTTT.

The V call is TRBV9, the J call TRBJ2-6; no clear D gene. CDR1 and CDR2 from the germline V gene are SGDLS and YYNGEE. CDR3 length: 17 amino acids. With 4 bases removed from V and 0 bases from J, the gap between germline ends came to 14 bases. CDR3 sequence: CASSPVGGDSGANVLTF. CDR3 nucleotides: TGTGCCAGCAGCCCAGTGGGCGGAGACTCTGGGGCCAACGTCCTGACTTTC.